Presented here are 4 T cell receptor beta chains from one specimen sequenced in a study of vaccination and CD4 T cells after COVID-19. Their target antigens are unknown. Treatment described: approximately 11-day PBMC culture with coronavirus spike peptide pools or control peptides (ViraFEST assay). The Oncomine TCR Beta short-read assay was applied to DNA of cultured CD4+ T cells. From the PCR reads, TCRdb called clonotypes with MiXCR, one entry per CDR3 protein. The sample has about 9,200 distinct CDR3 sequences; approximately 60% are singletons. Source material: CD4+ T cells from blood, cultured in vitro. The receptors were gathered from a human donor who had recovered from COVID-19.

The rearrangement joins TRBV7-8 to TRBJ1-5; D is perhaps TRBD1 (5 bases). V gave up 1 base and J gave up 2 bases, with 15 bases separating them. This CDR3 has 17 residues. Germline CDR1 reads SGHVS; CDR2 reads FQNEAQ. CDR3 in amino acids: CASSLGTGGSRNQPQHF. CDR3 nucleotides: TGTGCCAGCAGCTTAGGGACTGGGGGGAGCCGCAATCAGCCCCAGCATTTT.

The J gene is TRBJ2-7, the V gene TRBV5-1; 8 bases match TRBD1. Trimming removed 1 base from V and 5 bases from J; junction bases left unmatched: 5. Germline V gene sequence: CDR1 SGHRS, CDR2 YFSETQ. The CDR3 runs to 14 residues. DNA for the CDR3: TGCGCCAGCAGCTTGAGACAGGGGAGGAACGAGCAGTACTTC. Its translation: CASSLRQGRNEQYF.

This clonotype has only a few counts. V usage is TRBV27 and J usage is TRBJ2-3, with no clear D. Per the germline V gene, CDR1 is MNHEY and CDR2 is SMNVEV (reference sequence). The length of the CDR3 is 14 residues. With 5 bases removed from V and 7 bases from J, the gap between germline ends came to 16 bases. CDR3 protein: CASSLPSMGNTQYF. The CDR3 nucleotides read TGTGCCAGCAGTCTCCCCTCAATGGGGAATACGCAGTATTTT.

This clonotype was counted between two and nine times. The chain uses TRBV6-1 and TRBJ1-5; D not resolved. CDR1 MNHNS and CDR2 SASEGT come from the germline V gene. V shed 4 bases and J shed 5 bases, with 9 bases lying between them. The CDR3 runs to 13 residues. CDR3 sequence reads: CASSGRRDQPQHF. CDR3 in DNA: TGTGCCAGCAGTGGACGGAGAGATCAGCCCCAGCATTTT.